A single sample is the source of the 25 T cell receptor beta chains below, sequenced in a study of T cells after yellow fever vaccination. TCRdb ran MiXCR on the 5' RACE reads and lists one entry per CDR3 protein. The repertoire has around 320,000 distinct CDR3 sequences, 9.5% to 12% of them found once; the top ten carry less than 3.5%. Sequencing used CD4+ T cells sorted from PBMCs, obtained 45 days after the yellow fever booster vaccination. The receptors come from a man aged 18 to 35 who received the YFV17D yellow fever vaccine.

V and J are TRBV6-5 and TRBJ1-1, with D possibly TRBD1 on 6 matching bases. This CDR3 spans 12 amino acids. Germline loops: CDR1 MNHEY, CDR2 SVGAGI. Deletions cut 6 bases from V and 4 bases from J, with 9 bases between. CDR3 bases: TGTGCCAGCAGCAACAGGGTCACTGAAGCTTTCTTT. This translates into CASSNRVTEAFF.

The chain joins TRBV19 to TRBJ2-5; no reliable D call. Germline V gives CDR1 LNHDA, CDR2 SQIVND (reference sequence). Trimming removed 4 bases at V and 5 bases at J, with 14 bases between. The CDR3 is 14 amino acids. CDR3 sequence (DNA): TGTGCCAGTAGTAGGACCGTCTCGTTGGAGACCCAGTACTTC. Protein product: CASSRTVSLETQYF.

The rearrangement joins TRBV2 to TRBJ2-1, with a possible D match to TRBD1 (6 bases). The CDR3 loop spans 14 amino acids. Trimming shortened V by 10 bases and J by 7 bases, and 20 bases separated the two germline ends. Germline V CDR1 and CDR2: SNHLY, FYNNEI. This chain's CDR3 is CATQAYWGLNEQFF. DNA of the CDR3: TGTGCCACCCAGGCCTACTGGGGGCTGAATGAGCAGTTCTTC.

Only a few counts were recorded for this clonotype. The rearrangement links TRBV2 to TRBJ1-2, with 7 bases identical to TRBD1. CDR1 and CDR2 (germline): SNHLY, FYNNEI. CDR3 length: 12 residues. J gave up 6 bases and V 6 bases, and 4 bases lay outside the gene matches. As DNA, the CDR3 is TGTGCCAGCAGGACCACAGGGGATGGCTACACCTTC. Translation: CASRTTGDGYTF.

In its sample, this clonotype was seen many times. V is TRBV19 and J is TRBJ1-5; tentatively, D is TRBD1 (5 bases). CDR3 length: 16 residues. The V end was cut by 7 bases, the J end by 4 bases, with 20 bases between. Germline CDR1 reads LNHDA; CDR2 reads SQIVND (reference sequence). The CDR3 is CASTLNGGERNQPQHF. In DNA, the CDR3 is TGTGCCAGTACCCTAAATGGAGGGGAGAGGAATCAGCCCCAGCATTTT. Variable domain in full (rest from reference TRBV19 and TRBJ1-5): DGGITQSPKYLFRKEGQNVTLSCEQNLNHDAMYWYRQDPGQGLRLIYYSQIVNDFQKGDIAEGYSVSREKKESFPLTVTSAQKNPTAFYLCASTLNGGERNQPQHFGDGTRLSIL.

The sample holds a few counts of this clonotype. The chain links TRBV15 to TRBJ2-1, with D perhaps TRBD2 (6 bases). Germline-derived CDR1 and CDR2 are LNHNV and YYDKDF (reference sequence). This CDR3 comprises 17 residues. V was shortened by 2 bases and J by 2 bases, with 16 bases between the two germline ends. The CDR3 protein is CATSRQTMWGAYNEQFF. CDR3 nucleotides: TGTGCCACCAGCAGACAGACTATGTGGGGGGCCTACAATGAGCAGTTCTTC.

This clonotype was recorded many times. V is TRBV7-9 and J is TRBJ2-1; D uncertain. This CDR3 is 15 amino acids long. Germline V gene data show CDR1 as SEHNR and CDR2 as FQNEAQ (reference sequence). Deletions cut 1 base from V and 5 bases from J, with 12 bases between. CDR3 DNA sequence: TGTGCCAGCAGCTTAGAAGGTGCTGGGAACAATGAGCAGTTCTTC. Its translation: CASSLEGAGNNEQFF.

The rearrangement links TRBV6-5 to TRBJ1-2; D is perhaps TRBD1 (5 bases). Germline V CDR1 and CDR2: MNHEY, SVGAGI. The CDR3 spans 13 residues. V dropped 6 bases and J dropped 5 bases, with 13 bases sitting between them. The CDR3 DNA reads TGTGCCAGCAGGCCGACAGTAGGGTATGGCTACACCTTC. It translates to CASRPTVGYGYTF.

This clonotype was observed a few times. J is TRBJ1-5 and V is TRBV20-1, with D possibly TRBD1 on 5 matching bases. Germline-derived CDR1 and CDR2 are DFQATT and SNEGSKA (reference sequence). V gave up 5 bases and J gave up 5 bases, with 16 bases separating them. This CDR3 has 14 amino acids. The CDR3 DNA reads TGCAGTGCTTTCCCGGCCCTAGGGGATCAGCCCCAGCATTTT. This codes for CSAFPALGDQPQHF.

The gene calls are TRBV6-6 and TRBJ1-4; D remains ambiguous. The CDR3 length is 16 residues. The V end lost 2 bases, the J end lost 0 bases, and 10 bases lay between the germline ends. Germline lookup yields CDR1 MNHNY and CDR2 SVGAGI (reference sequence). This CDR3 is CASSYPGSATNEKLFF. The CDR3 DNA reads TGTGCCAGCAGTTACCCGGGCAGCGCAACTAATGAAAAACTGTTTTTT.

There are a few counts of this clonotype. The chain links TRBV5-1 to TRBJ2-3; the match to TRBD2 covers 7 bases. Trimming at V came to 3 bases and at J to 6 bases, leaving 7 bases not matched to a gene. The CDR3 sequence is 14 residues long. Germline V gives CDR1 SGHRS, CDR2 YFSETQ. CDR3 loop: CASSSGTTGDTQYF. The CDR3 bases are TGCGCCAGCAGCTCTGGGACTACAGGCGATACGCAGTATTTT. The whole variable domain, remainder taken from reference TRBV5-1 and TRBJ2-3, is KAGVTQTPRYLIKTRGQQVTLSCSPISGHRSVSWYQQTPGQGLQFLFEYFSETQRNKGNFPGRFSGRQFSNSRSEMNVSTLELGDSALYLCASSSGTTGDTQYFGPGTRLTVL.

There are many counts of this clonotype. The chain carries TRBV7-9 and TRBJ1-5; D is unresolved. Trimming took 8 bases from V and 6 from J, leaving 8 bases between them. Germline V gene lookup returns CDR1 SEHNR and CDR2 FQNEAQ (reference sequence). The CDR3 contains 11 residues. The chain's CDR3 is CASGRSQPQHF. The CDR3 nucleotides are TGTGCCAGCGGCAGAAGTCAGCCCCAGCATTTT. Using reference TRBV7-9 and TRBJ1-5 for the parts outside the CDR3, the full variable domain is DTGVSQNPRHKITKRGQNVTFRCDPISEHNRLYWYRQTLGQGPEFLTYFQNEAQLEKSRLLSDRFSAERPKGSFSTLEIQRTEQGDSAMYLCASGRSQPQHFGDGTRLSIL.

This clonotype was observed many times. This chain uses TRBV7-9 with TRBJ1-2; D is uncertain. CDR1 and CDR2 from the germline V gene are SEHNR and FQNEAQ (reference sequence). The CDR3 spans 11 residues. The ends were cut back, 5 bases at V and 7 bases at J, with 8 bases in the middle. CDR3 nucleotides: TGTGCCAGCAGCGCGTCCCTTGGCTACACCTTC. Protein product: CASSASLGYTF. Full variable domain (rest looked up from reference TRBV7-9 and TRBJ1-2): DTGVSQNPRHKITKRGQNVTFRCDPISEHNRLYWYRQTLGQGPEFLTYFQNEAQLEKSRLLSDRFSAERPKGSFSTLEIQRTEQGDSAMYLCASSASLGYTFGSGTRLTVV.

This clonotype was counted only a few times. The chain is built from TRBV19 and TRBJ2-4; D unclear. V gave up 3 bases and J gave up 1 base, with 16 bases separating them. Germline CDR1 is LNHDA and CDR2 is SQIVND (reference sequence). The CDR3 runs 17 residues. CDR3 in DNA: TGTGCCAGTAGTATCCCCCCAAGACCTCGGGCCAAAAACATTCAGTACTTC. This gives the protein CASSIPPRPRAKNIQYF. The variable domain in full, completed from reference TRBV19 and TRBJ2-4, reads DGGITQSPKYLFRKEGQNVTLSCEQNLNHDAMYWYRQDPGQGLRLIYYSQIVNDFQKGDIAEGYSVSREKKESFPLTVTSAQKNPTAFYLCASSIPPRPRAKNIQYFGAGTRLSVL.

The rearrangement joins TRBV20-1 to TRBJ2-7; the match to TRBD2 covers 8 bases. This CDR3 is 17 amino acids long. Per the germline V gene, CDR1 is DFQATT and CDR2 is SNEGSKA (reference sequence). V lost 0 bases to trimming and J lost 1 base; unmatched junction nucleotides: 11. CDR3 protein: CSARDLLAGGTSYEQYF. The CDR3 DNA follows: TGCAGTGCTAGAGATCTCCTGGCGGGGGGCACTTCCTACGAGCAGTACTTC.

The DNA of the CDR3 is TGTGCCAGCAGTGACGGAGTCTACGAGCAGTACGTC. Translating gives CASSDGVYEQYV. This sequence joins TRBV6-1 and TRBJ2-7; D unclear. This CDR3 comprises 12 residues. CDR1 and CDR2 (germline): MNHNS, SASEGT. V was clipped by 3 bases and J by 3 bases, with 6 bases between them.

In regard to this clonotype: One junction end does not reproduce the germline sequence, and a read error may be involved. CDR3 protein: CSPRAILRDSPLHF. The DNA for the CDR3 is TGCAGTCCTAGAGCCATCCTCAGGGATTCACCCCTCCACTTT. The chain carries TRBV20-1 and TRBJ1-6; D is possibly TRBD1 (5 bases). Looked up from germline, CDR1 is DFQATT and CDR2 is SNEGSKA (reference sequence). The CDR3 extends over 14 amino acids.

The sample holds many counts of this clonotype. The chain combines TRBV9 with TRBJ2-1; 8 bases fit TRBD1. Losses at the gene ends were 3 bases for V and 8 bases for J; bases not matched to a gene: 7. The germline V gene encodes CDR1 SGDLS and CDR2 YYNGEE. The CDR3 extends over 14 amino acids. CDR3 protein: CASSAMDRADEQFF. CDR3 in DNA: TGTGCCAGCAGCGCCATGGACAGGGCGGATGAGCAGTTCTTC.

This sequence joins TRBV7-9 and TRBJ1-1, with a weak D call TRBD1 (5 bases). Germline loops: CDR1 SEHNR, CDR2 FQNEAQ (reference sequence). The germline V and J ends were trimmed by 5 bases and 6 bases, with 16 bases remaining between them. CDR3 length: 14 residues. Here the CDR3 DNA reads TGTGCCAGCAGCCACTCGTGGGGGTCCGCTGAAGCTTTCTTT. Its protein is CASSHSWGSAEAFF.

This clonotype was recorded a few times. The chain combines TRBV12-3 or TRBV12-4 with TRBJ1-6; D not certain. V dropped 3 bases and J dropped 7 bases, with 4 bases sitting between them. The CDR3 is 12 amino acids. Here the CDR3 reads CASSFLNSPLHF. DNA for the CDR3: TGTGCCAGCAGTTTTTTAAATTCACCCCTCCACTTT.

In this sample, this clonotype turned up many times. The CDR3 DNA sequence: TGTGCCAGCTCAGGGACAGGAGCCTACGAGCAGTACTTC. The encoded protein is CASSGTGAYEQYF. The chain recombines TRBV18 with TRBJ2-7; 8 nucleotides match TRBD1. Per the germline V gene, CDR1 is KGHSH and CDR2 is LQKENI. The trim removed 5 bases at V and 2 bases at J, leaving 2 bases unmatched. This CDR3 has 13 residues.

This clonotype has more than one count but fewer than ten. V gene TRBV7-2 combines with J gene TRBJ1-2, with D perhaps TRBD1 (5 bases). The germline V and J ends were trimmed by 0 bases and 6 bases, with 8 bases remaining between them. CDR3 length equals 13 residues. The germline CDR1 and CDR2 sequences are SGHTA and FQGNSA. This chain's CDR3 is CASSLATRDGYTF. The CDR3 nucleotides read TGTGCCAGCAGCTTAGCGACCAGGGATGGCTACACCTTC.

The rearrangement joins TRBV18 to TRBJ1-1; TRBD1 might be the D (5 bases). V was shortened by 3 bases and J by 2 bases, with 13 bases between the two germline ends. Germline values: CDR1 KGHSH, CDR2 LQKENI. This CDR3 is 15 amino acids long. CDR3 in DNA: TGTGCCAGCTCACCGACAGAACTGAGCAACACTGAAGCTTTCTTT. Protein product: CASSPTELSNTEAFF.

The table lists this clonotype with a few counts. This sequence joins TRBV5-1 and TRBJ1-5; 7 bases fit TRBD1. V shed 0 bases, J shed 6 bases, and the junction held 6 bases outside the gene matches. The CDR3 is 15 residues long. From germline, CDR1 is SGHRS and CDR2 YFSETQ. This chain's CDR3 is CASSLDGRGGQPQHF. Here the CDR3 DNA reads TGCGCCAGCAGCTTGGATGGCAGGGGGGGTCAGCCCCAGCATTTT.

V usage is TRBV5-5 and J usage is TRBJ2-2; TRBD1 matches 8 bases. CDR3 length equals 15 residues. Germline lookup yields CDR1 SGHKS and CDR2 YYEKEE (reference sequence). The V gene end was trimmed by 3 bases and the J gene end by 1 base; junction bases not matched to a gene: 2. CDR3: CASSSDRVNTGELFF. DNA for the CDR3: TGTGCCAGCAGCTCGGACAGGGTGAACACCGGGGAGCTGTTTTTT. Variable domain in full (rest from reference TRBV5-5 and TRBJ2-2): DAGVTQSPTHLIKTRGQQVTLRCSPISGHKSVSWYQQVLGQGPQFIFQYYEKEERGRGNFPDRFSARQFPNYSSELNVNALLLGDSALYLCASSSDRVNTGELFFGEGSRLTVL.